This entry describes one TCR beta chain. Its antigen remains unknown. The sample's time point: patch test 3, about 24 weeks after DPC sensitization. Treatment indicated: therapeutic diphenylcyclopropenone sensitization with weekly scalp DPC. Within the library, unique molecular identifiers were attached to each individual cDNA molecule. MiXCR, run by TCRdb on the RACE reads, gives a single entry per CDR3 protein. The sample carries 150,000 to 200,000 distinct CDR3 sequences, 28% recorded once. The data were obtained in a study of human T cells and chemical hapten exposure. This CDR3 has 13 residues. Deletions cut 4 bases from V and 5 bases from J, with 9 bases between. Study-wide points: Each of the donors had alopecia, so their immune responses may not resemble those of healthy people. The number of TCRs above 1 in 1000 frequency did not change after DPC sensitization.

This receptor was taken from a woman aged 18-29 years with alopecia areata. Some clones in this sample may be carry-over from other donors' samples. Sample: whole blood, taken in connection with sensitization to the hapten diphenylcyclopropenone (DPC). The gene calls are TRBV12-3 or TRBV12-4 and TRBJ2-4; D is unresolved. CDR3 sequence (DNA): TGTGCCAGCAGTTCCGACGGGCAAAACATTCAGTACTTC. Its translation: CASSSDGQNIQYF.